A selection of T cell receptor beta chains follows, all from one sample in a study of shared clonotypes between healthy human individuals. Produced via immunoSEQ multiplex PCR; TCRdb's table is partial and in-frame only. The sample holds around 2,000,000 clones; 85% to 95% are singletons and the top ten take more than 1.5%. Sequencing was done on a sample of naive CD8+ T cells from PBMCs. These TCRs come from a man between 18 and 35 years old in good health. Some clones in this sample may be carry-over from other donors' samples. Both conserved end residues are part of each CDR3. Fields, in order: V gene, clone size, J gene, D gene, CDR3 DNA, CDR3 protein. The D gene is left open where the match is weak. Rows may omit the clone size; those that give it use once, few, many or a size class.

>TRBV9|.|TRBJ2-5|TRBD2
TGTGCCAGCAGCACCGGGACTAGCGCGAGGGAGACCCAGTACTTC
CASSTGTSARETQYF
>TRBV21-1|once|TRBJ2-5|.
TGTGCCAGCAGCGCCGGAGCACCGGGACTAGCGGGGAACCAAGAGACCCAGTACTTC
CASSAGAPGLAGNQETQYF
>TRBV29-1|.|TRBJ2-1|.
TGCAGCGCCGCAGACAGGTTTACGACTTACAATGAGCAGTTCTTC
CSAADRFTTYNEQFF
>TRBV9|.|TRBJ1-2|.
TGTGCCAGCAGCGCCCAGATGGGGTTCTCGATAAACTATGGCTACACCTTC
CASSAQMGFSINYGYTF
>TRBV19|.|TRBJ1-1|.
TGTGCCAGTAGTTTGGTGGGGAACACTGAAGCTTTCTTT
CASSLVGNTEAFF
>TRBV28|.|TRBJ1-5|.
TGTGCCAGCAGTTTCAGTAGCAATCAGCTCCAGCATTTT
CASSFSSNQLQHF
>TRBV28|.|TRBJ1-6|.
TGTGCCAGCAGTTTATCCTCTTACCGGGACACAAGCTCCTATAATTCACCCCTCCACTTT
CASSLSSYRDTSSYNSPLHF
>TRBV4-1|.|TRBJ1-2|.
TGCGCCAGCAGCCAAGCCAACACAGGGAGAGATGGCTACACCTTC
CASSQANTGRDGYTF
>TRBV5-1|.|TRBJ2-6|TRBD2
TGCGCCAGCAGCGGGCGGGAGGGCTCTGGGGCCAACGTCCTGACTTTC
CASSGREGSGANVLTF
>TRBV27|.|TRBJ2-7|TRBD1
TGTGCCAGCAGTCGTGGGACAGGGGCTGGAGGTGAGCAGTACTTC
CASSRGTGAGGEQYF
>TRBV2|.|TRBJ2-7|TRBD2
TGTGCCAGCAGTGATCCGACTAGCGGGAGGGCCGCAGCGAGAGACGAGCAGTACTTC
CASSDPTSGRAAARDEQYF
>TRBV28|.|TRBJ2-3|.
TGTGCCAGCAGTTTGAGATTAGGGCGGAATACGCAGTATTTT
CASSLRLGRNTQYF
>TRBV9|.|TRBJ1-1|TRBD1
TGTGCCAGCAGCCCAGACAGGGTCGGGGAGACTGAAGCTTTCTTT
CASSPDRVGETEAFF
>TRBV6-1|.|TRBJ2-7|.
TGTGCCAGCAGTGAAGGGGCCTGGAACGAGCAGTACTTC
CASSEGAWNEQYF
>TRBV19|.|TRBJ1-1|.
TGTGCCAGTACCCTATCCGCAGGTCTCACTGAAGCTTTCTTT
CASTLSAGLTEAFF
>TRBV2|.|TRBJ1-5|.
TGTGCCAGCAGTGAAGCGCTCCGGATGAGTCAGCCCCAGCATTTT
CASSEALRMSQPQHF
>TRBV7-8|once|TRBJ2-1|TRBD2
TGTGCCAGCAGCTTTTATCGGCGGGAGAGCAGTAATGAGCAGTTCTTC
CASSFYRRESSNEQFF
>TRBV7-3|.|TRBJ2-1|.
TGTGCCAGCAGCAAGACCGCAAGTTCCTACAATGAGCAGTTCTTC
CASSKTASSYNEQFF
>TRBV11-2|.|TRBJ2-7|TRBD1
TGTGCCAGCAGTTATACAGGGGTCGAGCAGTACTTC
CASSYTGVEQYF
>TRBV9|.|TRBJ2-7|.
TGTGCCAGCAGCGTAGGTGACAGGTTCTACGAGCAGTACTTC
CASSVGDRFYEQYF
>TRBV7-3|.|TRBJ1-5|.
TGTGCCAGCAGCTTGGCAGGTAAACAGGAAAATAGCAATCAGCCCCAGCATTTT
CASSLAGKQENSNQPQHF
>TRBV19|.|TRBJ2-2|.
TGTGCCAGTAAACCCGAGAACACCGGGGAGCTGTTTTTT
CASKPENTGELFF
>TRBV19|once|TRBJ2-1|TRBD2
TGTGCCAGTACTCGAGGACTAGCGGGATGGAGTGAGCAGTTCTTC
CASTRGLAGWSEQFF
>TRBV7-9|.|TRBJ2-3|TRBD2
TGTGCCAGCAGCAACCCCTGGGGGACTAGCGGGCCTAGCACAGATACGCAGTATTTT
CASSNPWGTSGPSTDTQYF
>TRBV27|.|TRBJ2-7|.
TGTGCCAGCAGCTCGACGGCAATACCCTACGAGCAGTACTTC
CASSSTAIPYEQYF
>TRBV29-1|.|TRBJ1-1|.
TGCAGCGCCCTACAGGGTAAGCCTGAAGCTTTCTTT
CSALQGKPEAFF
>TRBV19|.|TRBJ2-5|.
TGTGCCAGTAGTGAGGTTCGAGAGACCCAGTACTTC
CASSEVRETQYF
>TRBV11-1|.|TRBJ2-2|TRBD2
TGTGCCAGCAGCGACGACAGCGGGAGGAGAGGGAACGGGGAGCTGTTTTTT
CASSDDSGRRGNGELFF
>TRBV28|.|TRBJ1-6|TRBD1
TGTGCCAGCAGTCCCTTTGACAGGGAGGTATCACCCCTCCACTTT
CASSPFDREVSPLHF
>TRBV5-8|.|TRBJ2-2|.
TGTGCTAGCACCACCTCGAACACCGGGGAGCTGTTTTTT
CASTTSNTGELFF
>TRBV7-3|.|TRBJ2-5|.
TGTGCCAGCAGCTTAACTAAGGGCGGACTCCAAGAGACCCAGTACTTC
CASSLTKGGLQETQYF
>TRBV5-1|.|TRBJ2-1|TRBD2
TGCGCCAGCACGGCGCGGGGGGACAATGAGCAGTTCTTC
CASTARGDNEQFF
>TRBV7-9|.|TRBJ2-1|TRBD2
TGTGCCAGCAGCTCCGGACAACTAGCGGGGCCCTACAATGAGCAGTTCTTC
CASSSGQLAGPYNEQFF
>TRBV29-1|.|TRBJ2-7|TRBD1
TGCAGCGTTGAATCGGGACAGGGGGTCGAGCAGTACTTC
CSVESGQGVEQYF
>TRBV5-1|.|TRBJ2-7|.
TGCGCCAGCAGCTCCCCCGGGACCGTCTCCTACGAGCAGTACTTC
CASSSPGTVSYEQYF
>TRBV27|.|TRBJ2-7|.
TGTGCCAGCATGCCAGCCCAATCCTACGAGCAGTACTTC
CASMPAQSYEQYF
>TRBV25-1|once|TRBJ1-1|TRBD1
TGTGCCAGCAGACAAGGGGGCATGGGCGCTTTCTTT
CASRQGGMGAFF
>TRBV27|few|TRBJ1-5|.
TGTGCCAGCACCCATTTCCCGATAAAAGACAATCAGCCCCAGCATTTT
CASTHFPIKDNQPQHF
>TRBV4-1|.|TRBJ2-7|TRBD2
TGCGCCAGCAGCCAACACCTAGCGGGTAGCTCCTACGAGCAGTACTTC
CASSQHLAGSSYEQYF